Here is one T cell receptor beta chain with its context. Using immunoSEQ multiplex PCR, the repertoire was profiled, and TCRdb retains in-frame clones only, with some absent. The sample lists a few hundred thousand clones; 80% to 90% were seen once. Participants, 18 to 89 years old, spanned around 26 US areas. These data come from a study of blood T cell repertoires in COVID-19. Germline V CDR1 and CDR2: SGHVS, FQNEAQ. V gave up 2 bases and J gave up 5 bases, with 16 bases separating them. The CDR3 sequence is 17 residues long. Sequenced: PBMCs or T cells enriched from blood (not recorded which). This receptor was taken from a woman in her 40s with acute COVID-19. This chain joins TRBV7-8 and TRBJ1-6, with D possibly being TRBD1 (6 bases). CDR3 sequence (DNA): TGTGCCAGCAGCTTAAAACGGACAGAAGGAAATAATTCACCCCTCCACTTT. As protein: CASSLKRTEGNNSPLHF.